The T cell receptor beta chain described here comes from a study of T-cell memory formation after mild COVID-19 (dated by TCRdb to the early 2020s). About the full investigation: TCR sequence clusters from the two donors were found to be largely donor specific. The cohort was made up of two young adult volunteers, one female and one male, who were previously healthy. In two donors, T-cell clones that expanded and contracted after mild COVID-19 were tracked by sequencing TCRalpha and TCRbeta repertoires over time. Overall study results and their limits: The second-wave clones that peaked on day 37 were not confirmed to be SARS-CoV-2 specific. Contracting CD4+ clones turned up mainly in the CM and EM memory subsets, whereas EMRA was where CD8+ clones were enriched. Clones that contracted from day 15 to 85 showed balanced CD4/CD8 phenotypes, whereas a second wave of clones that expanded from day 15 to 37 leaned towards CD4+. Only two mild cases were covered by the study, and larger cohorts that include severe cases with pre-infection samples were considered necessary. The detection of some responding clones in pre-infection memory suggests that pre-existing cross-reactive memory T cells joined the SARS-CoV-2 response.

Spanning cysteine to phenylalanine, the CDR3 consists of 13 amino acids. Just CDR3 DNA is preserved here, 39 bases in frame from base 1. The germline V gene supplies CDR1 SGHVS and CDR2 FQNEAQ. V is pared back by 4 bases and J by 8 bases, with 14 bases lying between the germline termini. A note on this clonotype: No cognate antigen has been identified for it. Within one base of it there is no much larger clone, and no base qualities were kept.

The sequencer was an Illumina NovaSeq 6000. Using 5'RACE with constant-segment primers, TCRalpha and TCRbeta cDNA libraries were constructed, with sample barcodes and unique molecular identifiers added in the process. Trizol reagent was used to extract RNA from every sample. Amplification of the libraries took two PCR steps, and the second step added a second sample barcode plus Illumina TruSeq adapters. Libraries were sequenced on an Illumina NovaSeq with 2 x 150 bp paired-end reads. Per the source publication's procedure: With migec v1.2.7, reads were demultiplexed and then collapsed into UMI-guided consensus sequences. Using mixcr v2.1.11, UMI consensuses were aligned to TRA and TRB V and J templates and then assembled into clonotypes. A clonotype was counted as expanded or contracted only when both edgeR and NoisET called the clonotype significant, with the noise models trained on biological replicates. edgeR calls used a false discovery rate-adjusted p below 0.01 and a log2 fold-change threshold of 1. As an exploratory analysis of dynamics, PCA with hierarchical clustering was applied to max-normalized trajectories of the 1000 most abundant clonotypes. Each responding clone was given a CD4 or CD8 phenotype based on the CD4+ and CD8+ repertoires, which had been sequenced separately. Through fastp at Q25 and MiXCR, TCRdb rebuilt clones from the public reads, retaining in-frame beta chains. One record per CDR3 amino acid sequence lists the most common genes and DNA. What appears here as the V and J calls and clone size reflects TCRdb's work, not the paper's. The sample profile shows around 340,000 distinct CDR3 sequences; roughly 20% of them were found once. 12% of the sample comes from the top ten.

Ficoll-Paque density gradient centrifugation was the method used to isolate PBMCs. Sequencing was carried out using PBMCs or a T cell subset sorted from them (not recorded which). The V gene is TRBV7-8 and the J gene is TRBJ1-1; perhaps TRBD1 is the D gene, with 5 bases matching. The clonotype comes from an adult woman who had mild COVID-19 (a few samples of this study predate the infection). The sample titles of this study are shuffled in the database, so cell type and time point are left out; the donor was told from shared clones. Read as DNA, the sequence is TGTGCCAGCAGCTCAACAGGACGACCCGAAGCTTTCTTT. It encodes CASSSTGRPEAFF.